This section outlines one TCR beta chain sequence together with its context. No antigen is known for it. The investigators split CD4+ cells into a CD45RA+ naive subset and a CD45RA-negative memory subset. Profiling relied on immunoSEQ multiplex PCR, and the TCRdb table lists in-frame clones only, not all of them. The table records 2,500,000 or so clones, over 85% of them present only once. This specimen belongs to a study of shared clonotypes between healthy human individuals. Study results and caveats: Sharing across four donors was highest in naive CD4 (roughly 5%) and lowest in memory CD8 (approximately 0.4%). Clonotypes not shared had lower generation probabilities than those common to all four donors.

CDR1 KGHSH and CDR2 LQKENI come from the germline V gene. V trimming: 0 bases; J trimming: 7 bases; junction bases outside the gene matches: 7. CDR3 length: 15 residues. The material sequenced was naive CD4+ T cells from PBMCs. Subset defined: CD45RA+ positively selected. The genes are TRBV18 and TRBJ2-3; 7 bases fit TRBD2. This sequence originates from a young man in good health. Some clones in this sample may be carry-over from other donors' samples. The CDR3 DNA reads TGTGCCAGCTCACCACCTGTTGAGGGAGGGAATACGCAGTATTTT. It translates to CASSPPVEGGNTQYF. The entire variable domain, with the rest obtained from reference TRBV18 and TRBJ2-3, is as follows: NAGVMQNPRHLVRRRGQEARLRCSPMKGHSHVYWYRQLPEEGLKFMVYLQKENIIDESGMPKERFSAEFPKEGPSILRIQQVVRGDSAAYFCASSPPVEGGNTQYFGPGTRLTVL.